These 7 T cell receptor beta chains were all obtained from the same sample, sequenced in a study of T cell clonotyping in hematopoietic cell transplantation (dated by TCRdb to 2020 to 2022). In light of the paper, this sample's time point label describes: 100 days after allo-HCT. Receptor libraries were prepared by the immunoSEQ multiplex PCR assay. Held by TCRdb, this immuneACCESS table contains in-frame sequences only and omits some clones. Under half of the omission traces to an unresolved V gene where checked; the cause of the rest is unknown. The sample data list around 11,000 clones, and 50% to 65% of these were observed just once. The ten largest make up approximately 12% of the sample. The sample here was peripheral blood mononuclear cells, taken 100 days after allogeneic stem cell transplant. The source is a female patient aged 50 to 60 who had an allogeneic stem cell transplant from an unrelated donor, so the T cells may come from the graft donor. Some clones in this sample may be carry-over from other donors' samples.

The gene calls are TRBV9 and TRBJ2-7, with 9 positions matching TRBD2. This CDR3 comprises 14 residues. The germline gives CDR1 SGDLS, CDR2 YYNGEE. Trimming took 4 bases from V and 4 from J; bases not matched to a gene: 6. The CDR3 DNA follows: TGTGCCAGCAGCATCTCGACTAGCGGATACGAGCAGTACTTC. Residues: CASSISTSGYEQYF.

The CDR3, as DNA: TGTGCCAGCAGGACAGGACTTTGGTATGGCTACACCTTC. Translation: CASRTGLWYGYTF. The chain links TRBV6-1 to TRBJ1-2; possible D gene TRBD1, 6 bases. CDR1 and CDR2 from the germline V gene are MNHNS and SASEGT. V dropped 6 bases and J dropped 5 bases, with 13 bases sitting between them. The CDR3 extends over 13 amino acids.

This chain joins TRBV30 and TRBJ1-5; TRBD1 matches 7 bases. The CDR3 runs 12 residues. V lost 4 bases to trimming and J lost 6 bases; unmatched junction nucleotides: 3. The germline V gene encodes CDR1 GTSNPN and CDR2 SVGIG (reference sequence). CDR3 sequence (DNA): TGTGCCTGGACGGCAGGGGGTCAGCCCCAGCATTTT. This encodes CAWTAGGQPQHF. The variable domain in full, completed from reference TRBV30 and TRBJ1-5, reads SQTIHQWPATLVQPVGSPLSLECTVEGTSNPNLYWYRQAAGRGLQLLFYSVGIGQISSEVPQNLSASRPQDRQFILSSKKLLLSDSGFYLCAWTAGGQPQHFGDGTRLSIL.

This chain links TRBV9 with TRBJ1-2; unclear D gene. CDR1 SGDLS and CDR2 YYNGEE come from the germline V gene. V lost 0 bases and J 8 bases, leaving 14 bases between the germline ends. The CDR3 is 14 residues long. The CDR3 DNA sequence: TGTGCCAGCAGCGTAGAATCGAGGGCCGGGGGCTACACCTTC. This translates into CASSVESRAGGYTF.

The J gene is TRBJ2-7, the V gene TRBV6-5; 8 nucleotides align to TRBD2. Per the germline V gene, CDR1 is MNHEY and CDR2 is SVGAGI. The CDR3 has 14 residues. J lost 5 bases, V lost 6 bases, and 9 bases had no gene match. Here the CDR3 DNA reads TGTGCCAGCAGCCCGAGCGGGAGTACCCACGAGCAGTACTTC. Translation: CASSPSGSTHEQYF.

The J gene is TRBJ2-7, the V gene TRBV4-1, with D perhaps TRBD1 or TRBD2 (6 bases each). The length of the CDR3 is 13 residues. Germline CDR1 reads MGHRA; CDR2 reads YSYEKL. Trimming stripped 1 base from V and 7 bases from J, with 11 bases between. CDR3 in amino acids: CASSQVGGREQYF. The CDR3, as DNA: TGCGCCAGCAGCCAAGTTGGGGGGCGGGAGCAGTACTTC.

This clone is medium-sized. The chain links TRBV9 to TRBJ1-6; 7 bases are a match to TRBD1. The germline V gene has CDR1 SGDLS and CDR2 YYNGEE. The CDR3 loop spans 13 amino acids. V was pared by 8 bases and J by 3 bases, with 2 bases of the junction left unmatched. The DNA of the CDR3 is TGTGCCAGAGGGGACAGCTATAATTCACCCCTCCACTTT. Translated, it gives CARGDSYNSPLHF.